The 28 T cell receptor beta chains given below trace back to one sample, sequenced in a study of cytomegalovirus exposure and HLA in healthy donors. The primer mix had 60 Vbeta and 13 Jbeta primers. TCRdb's table, derived via immunoSEQ multiplex PCR, lists solely in-frame clones and lacks some. The sample holds 60,000 to 80,000 clones. The specimen was PBMCs. The receptors stem from a man between 40 and 49 years old in good health and CMV-seronegative.

This chain connects TRBV7-2 to TRBJ1-3; the D is unclear. The germline V and J ends were trimmed by 1 base and 4 bases, with 5 bases remaining between them. Germline assignment: CDR1 SGHTA and CDR2 FQGNSA. The CDR3 has 13 residues. CDR3 protein: CASSLGQGNTIYF. For the CDR3, the DNA is TGTGCCAGCAGCTTAGGGCAAGGAAACACCATATATTTT.

The V call is TRBV19, the J call TRBJ1-6; D remains ambiguous. V lost 5 bases to trimming and J lost 0 bases, with 14 bases between them. Germline V gene lookup returns CDR1 LNHDA and CDR2 SQIVND (reference sequence). This CDR3 contains 17 residues. The DNA of the CDR3 is TGTGCCAGTAGTCGGGGAACCTCAAGCTCCTATAATTCACCCCTCCACTTT. Its translation: CASSRGTSSSYNSPLHF.

J is TRBJ2-1 and V is TRBV7-6, with D hard to call. The CDR3 is made up of 13 amino acids. The germline gives CDR1 SGHVS, CDR2 FNYEAQ. V shed 2 bases and J shed 10 bases, with 12 bases lying between them. CDR3 protein: CASSLYERVEQFF. The CDR3 nucleotides read TGTGCCAGCAGCTTATACGAACGGGTCGAGCAGTTCTTC.

The V gene is TRBV5-5, the J gene TRBJ2-1, with D uncertain. The CDR3 length is 13 residues. The V and J ends lost 3 bases and 5 bases respectively, with 9 bases between them. CDR1 and CDR2 from the germline V gene are SGHKS and YYEKEE (reference sequence). The CDR3 DNA follows: TGTGCCAGCAGCTCGTTGGGCGACAATGAGCAGTTCTTC. This gives the protein CASSSLGDNEQFF.

The chain combines TRBV11-2 with TRBJ2-3; 9 nucleotides match TRBD2. V dropped 5 bases and J dropped 4; count of bases not matched to a gene: 7. Germline values: CDR1 SGHAT, CDR2 FQNNGV. The CDR3 sequence is 15 residues long. The CDR3 sequence is CASSIRTSDSDTQYF. The CDR3 region has the DNA TGTGCCAGCAGCATCAGGACTAGCGATTCAGATACGCAGTATTTT.

Written as DNA, the CDR3 is TGTGCCAGTAGTACCCACGGACAGGGTATGGGAGACGGGTACACCTTC. As protein: CASSTHGQGMGDGYTF. J is TRBJ1-2 and V is TRBV19, with TRBD1 matching over 8 bases. Germline V lookup: CDR1 LNHDA, CDR2 SQIVND (reference sequence). Germline trimming cut 4 bases from V and 11 bases from J; bases unmatched to any gene: 18. The CDR3 has 16 residues.

The chain joins TRBV4-3 to TRBJ2-1; TRBD2 matches 8 bases. J was trimmed by 1 base and V by 8 bases; bases with no gene match: 13. Germline V gene data show CDR1 as LGHNA and CDR2 as YSLEER. CDR3 length: 17 amino acids. The CDR3 spells CASGLDRGGRSYNEQFF. The CDR3 DNA sequence: TGCGCCAGCGGCTTGGATAGAGGCGGGAGGTCCTACAATGAGCAGTTCTTC.

The chain recombines TRBV14 with TRBJ2-1, with a possible D match to TRBD2 (5 bases). Trimming shortened V by 2 bases and J by 2 bases, and 13 bases separated the two germline ends. The CDR3 sequence is 16 residues long. The germline V gene encodes CDR1 SGHDN and CDR2 FVKESK. CDR3 sequence: CASSQIKAAAYNEQFF. The CDR3 nucleotides are TGTGCCAGCAGCCAAATTAAAGCGGCCGCCTACAATGAGCAGTTCTTC.

The chain joins TRBV27 to TRBJ1-4, with TRBD1 as a possible D gene (5 bases). The V end lost 5 bases, the J end lost 6 bases, and 13 bases lay between the germline ends. Germline CDR1 reads MNHEY; CDR2 reads SMNVEV (reference sequence). CDR3 length: 14 residues. The CDR3 loop reads CASSRGRWDEKLFF. The DNA of the CDR3 is TGTGCCAGCAGTCGGGGGAGGTGGGATGAAAAACTGTTTTTT.

This chain joins TRBV18 and TRBJ2-5; tentatively, D is TRBD2 (5 bases). Trimming pared 0 bases from V and 5 bases from J, leaving 13 bases between. This CDR3 has 15 residues. The germline V gene encodes CDR1 KGHSH and CDR2 LQKENI. The DNA of the CDR3 is TGTGCCAGCTCACCACCTAGTGGGCGCGGGGAGACCCAGTACTTC. Residues: CASSPPSGRGETQYF. Combining the CDR3 with reference TRBV18 and TRBJ2-5 gives the whole variable domain NAGVMQNPRHLVRRRGQEARLRCSPMKGHSHVYWYRQLPEEGLKFMVYLQKENIIDESGMPKERFSAEFPKEGPSILRIQQVVRGDSAAYFCASSPPSGRGETQYFGPGTRLLVL.

The V and J genes are TRBV6-5 and TRBJ2-6; D is uncertain. Trimming removed 8 bases at V and 0 bases at J, with 11 bases between. Per the germline V gene, CDR1 is MNHEY and CDR2 is SVGAGI. CDR3 size: 15 residues. The CDR3 sequence is CASRRGLSGANVLTF. As DNA, the CDR3 is TGTGCCAGCCGGCGAGGTCTCTCTGGGGCCAACGTCCTGACTTTC.

As to this clone: Other DNA sequences within the sample encode an identical CDR3. This chain links TRBV6-4 with TRBJ2-1; 11 nucleotides line up with TRBD1. The germline CDR1 and CDR2 sequences are MRHNA and SNTAGT. This CDR3 spans 14 amino acids. V lost 3 bases, J lost 6 bases, and 1 base stayed unmatched. CDR3 DNA: TGTGCCAGCAGTGAGGGGACAGGGGGCAATGAGCAGTTCTTC. Protein product: CASSEGTGGNEQFF.

V gene TRBV28 combines with J gene TRBJ2-7, with 8 bases matching TRBD2. This CDR3 region has 14 residues. Trimming took 7 bases from V and 7 from J; bases not matched to a gene: 12. Germline lookup yields CDR1 MDHEN and CDR2 SYDVKM. CDR3 residues: CASTLLGAGEEQYF. Here the CDR3 DNA reads TGTGCCAGCACCTTACTGGGAGCGGGAGAAGAGCAGTACTTC.

CDR3 sequence reads: CASSIAGTGNQPQHF. The CDR3 DNA is TGTGCCAGCAGCATAGCCGGGACAGGTAATCAGCCCCAGCATTTT. The chain recombines TRBV5-6 with TRBJ1-5; 8 nucleotides align to TRBD1. V was clipped by 4 bases and J by 4 bases; unmatched bases: 7. Germline V gives CDR1 SGHDT, CDR2 YYEEEE. CDR3 length: 15 residues.

The V and J genes are TRBV5-6 and TRBJ2-3; D is possibly TRBD2 (5 bases). Germline CDR1 SGHDT, CDR2 YYEEEE. The CDR3 is 13 residues long. V lost 3 bases, J lost 4 bases, and 9 bases lay in between. The CDR3: CASSSGSADTQYF. CDR3 nucleotides: TGTGCCAGCAGCTCTGGGAGTGCAGATACGCAGTATTTT.

The DNA of the CDR3 is TGTGCCAGCAGCTTAGCGGGGACAGGGTTGGATGAGCAGTTCTTC. This encodes CASSLAGTGLDEQFF. The chain uses TRBV7-9 and TRBJ2-1; TRBD1 matches 9 bases. CDR3 length: 15 residues. The ends lost 0 bases at V and 8 bases at J; junction bases unmatched: 5. Germline V gene sequence: CDR1 SEHNR, CDR2 FQNEAQ (reference sequence).

The CDR3 DNA follows: TGTGCCAGCAGCTTAGAACTAGCGGTGGATACGCAGTATTTT. It encodes CASSLELAVDTQYF. The gene calls are TRBV7-2 and TRBJ2-3; 8 bases fit TRBD2. J gave up 6 bases and V 1 base, and 3 bases lay outside the gene matches. The CDR3 runs 14 residues. Germline V CDR1 and CDR2: SGHTA, FQGNSA.

The chain joins TRBV19 to TRBJ2-2; 8 nucleotides align to TRBD2. This CDR3 comprises 15 residues. The junction had 8 bases not matched to a gene; V was cut back by 8 bases and J by 3 bases. Germline values: CDR1 LNHDA, CDR2 SQIVND (reference sequence). CDR3 sequence: CASESGSAYTGELFF. In DNA form, the CDR3 reads TGTGCCAGTGAGAGCGGGAGTGCGTACACCGGGGAGCTGTTTTTT.

The rearrangement uses TRBV6-5 and TRBJ1-2; unclear D gene. This CDR3 comprises 14 residues. The germline gives CDR1 MNHEY, CDR2 SVGAGI. V lost 0 bases and J 12 bases, leaving 17 bases between the germline ends. The chain's CDR3 is CASSYSHEGIADTF. As DNA, the CDR3 is TGTGCCAGCAGTTACTCTCATGAGGGCATCGCTGACACCTTC.

The rearrangement joins TRBV15 to TRBJ2-7; 8 nucleotides align to TRBD1. With V trimmed by 2 bases and J by 3 bases, 6 bases remained unmatched. Germline-derived CDR1 and CDR2 are LNHNV and YYDKDF (reference sequence). This CDR3 has 15 residues. CDR3 DNA: TGTGCCACCAGCAGAAAGACAGGACAGGGCTACGAGCAGTACTTC. Translating it yields CATSRKTGQGYEQYF.

The J gene is TRBJ1-2, the V gene TRBV7-2, with D unresolved. This CDR3 has 15 residues. CDR1 and CDR2 (germline): SGHTA, FQGNSA. The V gene lost 4 bases and the J gene lost 5 bases, with 17 bases spanning the gap. Here the CDR3 reads CASSSSTRSGYGYTF. Written as DNA, the CDR3 is TGTGCCAGCAGCTCCTCGACCCGGTCAGGATATGGCTACACCTTC.

The gene calls are TRBV12-5 and TRBJ2-5; perhaps TRBD2 as D (5 bases). Germline lookup yields CDR1 LGHNT and CDR2 FRNRAP. This CDR3 has 16 residues. The germline V and J ends were trimmed by 2 bases and 5 bases, with 18 bases remaining between them. The chain's CDR3 is CASGLSRARVIETQYF. CDR3 sequence (DNA): TGTGCTAGTGGTTTGTCGAGGGCCCGTGTAATTGAGACCCAGTACTTC.

The rearrangement joins TRBV7-2 to TRBJ1-2; 7 bases agree with TRBD1. This CDR3 has 16 residues. V shed 5 bases, J shed 3 bases, and the junction held 12 bases outside the gene matches. The germline CDR1 and CDR2 sequences are SGHTA and FQGNSA. The CDR3 spells CASSPPGQQVHYGYTF. In DNA, the CDR3 is TGTGCCAGCAGCCCCCCGGGACAGCAGGTCCACTATGGCTACACCTTC.

The rearrangement joins TRBV7-2 to TRBJ1-2; 7 bases are shared with TRBD1. V was pared by 3 bases and J by 1 base, with 5 bases of the junction left unmatched. The CDR3 covers 15 residues. The germline V gene has CDR1 SGHTA and CDR2 FQGNSA. The CDR3 loop is CASSFGQVFNYGYTF. Here the CDR3 DNA reads TGTGCCAGCAGCTTCGGACAGGTTTTTAACTATGGCTACACCTTC.

Turning to this clone: Compared with germline, one end of the junction differs, possibly owing to a read error. The chain links TRBV7-7 to TRBJ2-7; 14 bases line up with TRBD2. Germline V CDR1 and CDR2: SSHAT, FNYEAQ (reference sequence). This CDR3 is 19 amino acids long. In DNA, the CDR3 is TGTGCTAGCAGCCCCCTCCGACTAGCGGGAGGGATTAGCTCCTACGAGCAGTACTTC. It encodes CASSPLRLAGGISSYEQYF.

The chain couples TRBV7-9 to TRBJ2-3; TRBD2 matches 8 bases. This CDR3 spans 19 amino acids. Germline V gene sequence: CDR1 SEHNR, CDR2 FQNEAQ (reference sequence). The ends lost 7 bases at V and 0 bases at J; junction bases unmatched: 18. The CDR3 DNA reads as TGTGCCAGCACTTTAACTAGCGCCAGTAGCGGGGCAAGCACAGATACGCAGTATTTT. It translates to CASTLTSASSGASTDTQYF.

CDR3 sequence: CASSLGGLGADTQYF. Here the CDR3 DNA reads TGCGCCAGCAGCTTGGGAGGATTGGGAGCAGATACGCAGTATTTT. The chain carries TRBV5-1 and TRBJ2-3; weak D call: TRBD2 (5 bases). CDR1 SGHRS and CDR2 YFSETQ come from the germline V gene. Trimming left V 0 bases short and J 4 bases short, with 12 bases between. The length of the CDR3 is 15 residues.

The J gene is TRBJ1-1, the V gene TRBV28, with D possibly matching TRBD1 (6 bases). The CDR3 extends over 16 amino acids. V lost 4 bases and J lost 0, with 15 bases in between. Germline CDR1 is MDHEN and CDR2 is SYDVKM. CDR3 sequence (DNA): TGTGCCAGCAGTTCAAGCGGGGCAGGGGTGAACACTGAAGCTTTCTTT. Amino acid sequence: CASSSSGAGVNTEAFF. The full variable domain, its missing parts supplied by reference TRBV28 and TRBJ1-1, is DVKVTQSSRYLVKRTGEKVFLECVQDMDHENMFWYRQDPGLGLRLIYFSYDVKMKEKGDIPEGYSVSREKKERFSLILESASTNQTSMYLCASSSSGAGVNTEAFFGQGTRLTVV.